These T cell receptor beta chains were read from a single sample in a study of radiotherapy plus CTLA-4 blockade in lung cancer. TCRdb keeps only in-frame clones here, not all; method: immunoSEQ multiplex PCR. Of roughly 62,000 clones in the sample, approximately 79% were seen once. This material consisted of peripheral blood, taken from a patient treated with radiotherapy plus ipilimumab. The receptors were sampled from a human donor with non-small cell lung cancer who had a complete response to radiotherapy plus ipilimumab. Each CDR3 is given with its conserved first and last residue. The D gene is left open where the match is weak. Clone size, where shown, is once, few, many, or a class for clones that have expanded.

size,V,J,D,CDR3,DNA
few,TRBV5-4,TRBJ2-7,TRBD2,CASSQDTSGTYEQYF,TGTGCCAGCAGCCAAGACACTAGCGGGACTTACGAGCAGTACTTC
NA,TRBV30,TRBJ1-2,NA,CAWNRGTYGYTF,TGTGCCTGGAATAGGGGAACCTATGGCTACACCTTC
NA,TRBV10-3,TRBJ2-3,NA,CAIRPTTSGEVDTQYF,TGTGCCATCAGGCCCACGACTTCGGGGGAAGTAGATACGCAGTATTTT
NA,TRBV7-3,TRBJ2-1,TRBD2,CASSWVAGGGNEQFF,TGTGCCAGCAGCTGGGTAGCGGGAGGTGGCAATGAGCAGTTCTTC
NA,TRBV7-2,TRBJ1-6,NA,CASSYYRGNYNSPLHF,TGTGCCAGCAGCTACTATCGGGGGAACTATAATTCACCCCTCCACTTT
few,TRBV5-8,TRBJ1-2,NA,CASTSQPSGIYGYTF,TGTGCCAGCACCTCCCAGCCCTCGGGGATCTATGGCTACACCTTC
NA,TRBV30,TRBJ2-1,NA,CAWDGTTNEQFF,TGTGCCTGGGACGGGACAACCAATGAGCAGTTCTTC
NA,TRBV7-9,TRBJ1-1,TRBD1,CASSLDGQGLNTEAFF,TGTGCCAGCAGCTTAGACGGACAGGGACTGAACACTGAAGCTTTCTTT
NA,TRBV7-2,TRBJ2-7,TRBD1,CASSLVQGANEQYF,TGTGCCAGCAGCTTAGTACAGGGGGCCAATGAGCAGTACTTC
once,TRBV4-1,TRBJ2-5,TRBD1,CASSQAWTGIQETQYF,TGCGCCAGCAGCCAGGCCTGGACAGGGATACAAGAGACCCAGTACTTC
once,TRBV30,TRBJ1-2,TRBD1,CAWVTGLALYGYTF,TGTGCCTGGGTGACAGGGCTGGCTCTCTATGGCTACACCTTC
few,TRBV4-3,TRBJ2-3,TRBD2,CASSQPSGGADTQYF,TGCGCCAGCAGCCAACCCTCCGGGGGGGCAGATACGCAGTATTTT
NA,TRBV18,TRBJ1-6,NA,CASSPGPHSPLHF,TGTGCCAGCTCACCGGGGCCCCATTCACCCCTCCACTTT
NA,TRBV6-6,TRBJ1-1,TRBD1,CASTDRAGRDTEAFF,TGTGCCAGCACCGACAGGGCAGGGCGGGACACTGAAGCTTTCTTT
NA,TRBV2,TRBJ1-1,NA,CASKYVGPTAEAFF,TGTGCCAGTAAGTACGTGGGCCCGACGGCTGAAGCTTTCTTT
NA,TRBV6-5,TRBJ1-1,TRBD1,CASRDRGRSGTEAFF,TGTGCCAGCAGGGACAGGGGGCGCAGCGGCACTGAAGCTTTCTTT
NA,TRBV18,TRBJ2-3,TRBD2,CASSPSSGITDTQYF,TGTGCCAGCTCACCATCTAGCGGGATCACAGATACGCAGTATTTT
NA,TRBV6-1,TRBJ2-3,TRBD1,CASRRQGDFTDTQYF,TGTGCCAGCAGGAGACAGGGGGATTTCACAGATACGCAGTATTTT
NA,TRBV10-3,TRBJ2-5,NA,CAIREGQTQETQYF,TGTGCCATCAGGGAAGGACAGACTCAAGAGACCCAGTACTTC
NA,TRBV7-2,TRBJ2-7,NA,CASSGGGLAATYEQYF,TGTGCCAGCAGCGGAGGGGGGCTAGCGGCTACCTACGAGCAGTACTTC
NA,TRBV6-5,TRBJ1-1,TRBD1,CASSALTGVNTEAFF,TGTGCCAGCAGTGCTCTGACAGGGGTGAACACTGAAGCTTTCTTT
NA,TRBV29-1,TRBJ2-2,NA,CSASPPGQPNTGELFF,TGCAGCGCTTCGCCCCCCGGACAGCCGAACACCGGGGAGCTGTTTTTT
NA,TRBV18,TRBJ2-2,NA,CASSPEATGELFF,TGTGCCAGCTCACCAGAAGCTACCGGGGAGCTGTTTTTT
NA,TRBV19,TRBJ1-5,NA,CASSISTGGLPQHF,TGTGCCAGTAGTATATCGACGGGGGGGTTGCCCCAGCATTTT
NA,TRBV28,TRBJ1-1,NA,CASIPPRGLTEAFF,TGTGCCAGCATCCCTCCCCGTGGGCTCACTGAAGCTTTCTTT